This entry features one TCR beta chain sequence. The antigen is undetermined. A much bigger clone sits one base away, suggesting this may be a read error. TCRdb fed the RT-PCR reads into MiXCR, producing one record per CDR3 protein. The repertoire has 650,000 to 850,000 distinct CDR3 sequences, approximately 15% of them found once; the top ten carry approximately 7%. The CDR3 runs to 15 residues. The ends lost 5 bases at V and 4 bases at J; junction bases unmatched: 5. The sample comes from a study of response to subunit inactivated influenza vaccine. Findings and caveats of the study: Authors suggested that a seasonal influenza vaccination recruits few new T cells each time.

The source material was PBMCs from blood, sampled 14 to 15 days before vaccination. The chain is built from TRBV12-3 or TRBV12-4 and TRBJ2-1; 10 nucleotides match TRBD2. This sequence originates from a man over 45 who received an inactivated influenza vaccine. The CDR3 spells CASSKTSGWYNEQFF. CDR3 in DNA: TGTGCCAGCAGTAAGACTAGCGGGTGGTACAATGAGCAGTTCTTC.